This T cell receptor beta chain was sequenced in a study of cytomegalovirus exposure and HLA in healthy donors. Study-wide points: Researchers reported in a later analysis that a missense DCLRE1C variant was tied to TCR beta V- and J-gene trimming. Indistinguishable V segments such as TRBV6-2 and TRBV6-3 were excluded.

CDR3 length equals 10 residues. CDR1 and CDR2 from the germline V gene are DFQATT and SNEGSKA (reference sequence). The germline V and J ends were trimmed by 5 bases and 10 bases, with 9 bases remaining between them. This clone was seen a handful of times. The antigen is unknown. The PCR contained 60 Vbeta and 13 Jbeta primers. The data were produced by immunoSEQ multiplex PCR, yet TCRdb's version contains in-frame clones alone and is incomplete. This sample yields 150,000 or so clones, of which approximately 73% are seen a single time; 1.5% to 2% belongs to the top ten. Sample: PBMCs. This clonotype originated in a woman aged 18 to 35 in good health and CMV-seronegative. The chain has TRBV20-1 and TRBJ2-1; D might be TRBD1 (5 bases). This CDR3 reads CSASGAEQFF. CDR3 coding DNA: TGCAGTGCTTCTGGGGCAGAGCAGTTCTTC.